Presented here are 15 T cell receptor beta chains from one specimen sequenced in a study of blood T cell repertoires in COVID-19. Assay: immunoSEQ multiplex PCR; the TCRdb copy retains only in-frame clones and omits some. The data contain about 150,000 clones, under 90% of them singletons. Sequenced sample: PBMCs or T cells enriched from blood (not recorded which). These receptors all come from a woman aged 45-60 years who had recovered from COVID-19.

This clone was found once. The CDR3 loop is CASSQEGSGRGYNEQFF. The CDR3 DNA reads as TGCGCCAGCAGCCAAGAGGGTAGCGGGAGGGGGTACAATGAGCAGTTCTTC. The chain is built from TRBV4-3 and TRBJ2-1, with TRBD2 matching 11 bases. With V trimmed by 0 bases and J by 4 bases, 5 bases remained unmatched. This CDR3 spans 17 amino acids. The germline CDR1 and CDR2 sequences are LGHNA and YSLEER.

In this sample, this clone turned up a few times. The chain recombines TRBV28 with TRBJ1-3; a possible D gene is TRBD1 (5 bases). The CDR3 has 16 amino acids. Trimming removed 7 bases at V and 7 bases at J, with 23 bases between. Germline lookup yields CDR1 MDHEN and CDR2 SYDVKM. In DNA, the CDR3 is TGTGCCAGCACTCAGAAAACAGGCGCCATCGGGAACACCATATATTTT. It encodes CASTQKTGAIGNTIYF. The entire variable domain, with the rest obtained from reference TRBV28 and TRBJ1-3, is as follows: DVKVTQSSRYLVKRTGEKVFLECVQDMDHENMFWYRQDPGLGLRLIYFSYDVKMKEKGDIPEGYSVSREKKERFSLILESASTNQTSMYLCASTQKTGAIGNTIYFGEGSWLTVV.

The gene calls are TRBV19 and TRBJ1-2; 8 positions agree with TRBD1. The CDR3 consists of 17 residues. V lost 4 bases, J lost 1 base, and 11 bases stayed unmatched. The V gene's germline CDR1 is LNHDA and CDR2 SQIVND (reference sequence). The CDR3: CASSTGTGGTNNYGYTF. The CDR3 nucleotides are TGTGCCAGTAGTACAGGGACAGGTGGCACTAATAACTATGGCTACACCTTC.

This chain uses TRBV9 with TRBJ2-7; 8 nucleotides line up with TRBD2. The CDR3 has 13 residues. Germline CDR1 reads SGDLS; CDR2 reads YYNGEE. With 0 bases clipped from V and 7 bases from J, the junction kept 3 bases outside the gene matches. The CDR3 DNA reads as TGTGCCAGCAGCGTAGATCTAGCGGGTGAGCAGTACTTC. The encoded protein is CASSVDLAGEQYF.

This clone was observed once. The chain uses TRBV3-1 (or the pseudogene TRBV3-2) and TRBJ2-5, with D perhaps matching TRBD1 (6 bases). Germline V gene sequence: CDR1 LGHDT, CDR2 YNNKEL (reference sequence). The CDR3 is 14 amino acids. V lost 5 bases to trimming and J lost 1 base, with 11 bases between them. The CDR3 region is CASSIGQFQETQYF. CDR3 nucleotide sequence: TGTGCCAGCAGCATTGGACAGTTCCAAGAGACCCAGTACTTC.

The rearrangement uses TRBV3-1 (or the pseudogene TRBV3-2) and TRBJ1-2; TRBD1 aligns across 9 bases. The CDR3 is 13 residues long. Per germline, CDR1 LGHDT and CDR2 YNNKEL (reference sequence). Losses at the gene ends were 4 bases for V and 12 bases for J; bases not matched to a gene: 9. The CDR3 loop is CASSLSGTGLHTF. CDR3 in DNA: TGTGCCAGCAGCCTTTCCGGGACAGGGTTGCACACCTTC.

The V call is TRBV13, the J call TRBJ2-7; TRBD2 agrees at 14 bases. This CDR3 is 18 amino acids long. CDR1 PRHDT and CDR2 FYEKMQ come from the germline V gene (reference sequence). Trimming took 8 bases from V and 0 from J; bases not matched to a gene: 12. The DNA of the CDR3 is TGTGCCAGCGCCGCGGGACTAGCGGGAGCCCCCCGCTCCTACGAGCAGTACTTC. This sequence encodes CASAAGLAGAPRSYEQYF.

J is TRBJ1-2 and V is TRBV11-2; D might be TRBD1 (5 bases). Trimming removed 5 bases at V and 6 bases at J, with 16 bases between. CDR1 SGHAT and CDR2 FQNNGV come from the germline V gene. The CDR3 is 14 amino acids. The CDR3 loop is CASSSTATAHGYTF. In DNA form, the CDR3 reads TGTGCCAGCAGCAGTACCGCGACAGCCCATGGCTACACCTTC.

This chain connects TRBV6-5 to TRBJ1-5; D remains ambiguous. Germline assignment: CDR1 MNHEY and CDR2 SVGAGI. The CDR3 extends over 15 amino acids. V lost 0 bases, J lost 5 bases, and 11 bases lay in between. Here the CDR3 DNA reads TGTGCCAGCAGTTACTCGAGTGGGCACGATCAGCCCCAGCATTTT. It is translated as CASSYSSGHDQPQHF.

This clone was counted a few times. V usage is TRBV4-1 and J usage is TRBJ1-4; D call uncertain. Germline CDR1 MGHRA, CDR2 YSYEKL. V shed 1 base and J shed 11 bases, with 8 bases lying between them. CDR3 length: 12 amino acids. Written as DNA, the CDR3 is TGCGCCAGCAGCCAAGCCGTCGGGAAACTGTTTTTT. Residues: CASSQAVGKLFF.

The chain uses TRBV7-2 and TRBJ1-3; 8 bases align to TRBD1. Trimming at V came to 3 bases and at J to 0 bases, leaving 4 bases not matched to a gene. The CDR3 sequence is 16 residues long. The germline V gene has CDR1 SGHTA and CDR2 FQGNSA. The DNA for the CDR3 is TGTGCCAGCAGCTTCGACAGGGGTGCCTCTGGAAACACCATATATTTT. Its protein is CASSFDRGASGNTIYF.

The J gene is TRBJ1-1, the V gene TRBV7-3; 7 nucleotides agree with TRBD1. V trimming: 4 bases; J trimming: 6 bases; junction bases outside the gene matches: 8. The CDR3 is 14 amino acids. Germline CDR1 is SGHTA and CDR2 is FQGTGA. The CDR3 coding sequence is TGTGCCAGCAGCTCGCACCCGACAGGGTCTGAAGCTTTCTTT. Its protein product is CASSSHPTGSEAFF.

This clone was seen a handful of times. The rearrangement uses TRBV2 and TRBJ1-1; D might be TRBD1 (5 bases). The CDR3 extends over 13 amino acids. Germline V CDR1 and CDR2: SNHLY, FYNNEI. Trimming left V 7 bases short and J 1 base short, with 10 bases between. DNA of the CDR3: TGTGCCAGCACCCGAGACAGGAACACTGAAGCTTTCTTT. This sequence encodes CASTRDRNTEAFF.

This sequence joins TRBV28 and TRBJ2-5; 10 nucleotides align to TRBD1. Germline V CDR1 and CDR2: MDHEN, SYDVKM. After removal of 6 bases from V and 4 bases from J, the junction contained 11 bases not matched to a gene. There are 16 residues in the CDR3. The CDR3 nucleotides read TGTGCCAGCAGGACGGGGCGGGACAGGGGTGCAGAGACCCAGTACTTC. Residues: CASRTGRDRGAETQYF.

This chain joins TRBV2 and TRBJ2-2; perhaps TRBD2 as D (5 bases). The CDR3 totals 15 residues. Deletions cut 3 bases from V and 0 bases from J, with 8 bases between. Germline values: CDR1 SNHLY, CDR2 FYNNEI. CDR3 amino acids: CASSETGTNTGELFF. In DNA, the CDR3 is TGTGCCAGCAGTGAGACGGGAACGAACACCGGGGAGCTGTTTTTT.